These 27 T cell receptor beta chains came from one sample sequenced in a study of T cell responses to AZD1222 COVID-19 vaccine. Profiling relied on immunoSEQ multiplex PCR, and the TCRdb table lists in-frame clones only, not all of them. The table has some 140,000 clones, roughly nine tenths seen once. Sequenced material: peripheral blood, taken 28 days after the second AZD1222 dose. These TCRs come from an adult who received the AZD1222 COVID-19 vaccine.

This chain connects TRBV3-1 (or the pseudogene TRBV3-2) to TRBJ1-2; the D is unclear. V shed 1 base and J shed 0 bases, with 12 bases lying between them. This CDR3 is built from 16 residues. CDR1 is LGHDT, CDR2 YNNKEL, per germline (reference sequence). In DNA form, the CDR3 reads TGTGCCAGCAGCCAAGTCTGGCCAGCCCCTAACTATGGCTACACCTTC. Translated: CASSQVWPAPNYGYTF.

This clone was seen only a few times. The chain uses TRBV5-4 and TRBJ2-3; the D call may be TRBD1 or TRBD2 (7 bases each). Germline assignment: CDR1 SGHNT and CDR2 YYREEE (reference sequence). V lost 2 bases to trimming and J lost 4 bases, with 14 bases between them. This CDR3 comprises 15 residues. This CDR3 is CASSFREGAADTQYF. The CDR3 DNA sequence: TGTGCCAGCAGCTTCAGGGAGGGGGCCGCAGATACGCAGTATTTT.

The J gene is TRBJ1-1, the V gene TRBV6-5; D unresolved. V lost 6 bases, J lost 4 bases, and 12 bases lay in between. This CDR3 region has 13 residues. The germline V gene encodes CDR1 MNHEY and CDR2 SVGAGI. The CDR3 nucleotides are TGTGCCAGCAGCACGGGGTCCGTCACTGAAGCTTTCTTT. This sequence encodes CASSTGSVTEAFF.

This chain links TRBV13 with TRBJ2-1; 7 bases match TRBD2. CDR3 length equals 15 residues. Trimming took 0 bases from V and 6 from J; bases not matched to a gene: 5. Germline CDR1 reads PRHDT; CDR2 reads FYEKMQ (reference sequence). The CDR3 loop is CASSLGRGRANEQFF. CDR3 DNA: TGTGCCAGCAGCTTAGGCCGTGGGAGGGCCAATGAGCAGTTCTTC.

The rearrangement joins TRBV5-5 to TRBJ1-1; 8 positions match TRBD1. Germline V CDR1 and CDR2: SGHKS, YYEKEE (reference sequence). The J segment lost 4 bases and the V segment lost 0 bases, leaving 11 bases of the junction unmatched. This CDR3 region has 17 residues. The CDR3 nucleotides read TGTGCCAGCAGCTTGGCTAGGTCAGGGGGCGAAGGCACTGAAGCTTTCTTT. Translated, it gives CASSLARSGGEGTEAFF.

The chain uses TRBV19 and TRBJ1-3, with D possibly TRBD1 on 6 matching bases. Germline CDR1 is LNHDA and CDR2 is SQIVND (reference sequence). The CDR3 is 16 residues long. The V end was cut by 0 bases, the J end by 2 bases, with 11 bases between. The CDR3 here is CASSIETGGPGNTIYF. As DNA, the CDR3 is TGTGCCAGTAGTATAGAGACCGGGGGGCCTGGAAACACCATATATTTT.

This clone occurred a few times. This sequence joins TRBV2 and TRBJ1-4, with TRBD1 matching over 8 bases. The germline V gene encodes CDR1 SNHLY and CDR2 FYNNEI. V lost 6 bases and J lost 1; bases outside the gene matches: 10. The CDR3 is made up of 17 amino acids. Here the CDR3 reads CASRADRGYLTNEKLFF. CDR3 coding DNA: TGTGCCAGCAGGGCCGACAGGGGATATTTAACTAATGAAAAACTGTTTTTT.

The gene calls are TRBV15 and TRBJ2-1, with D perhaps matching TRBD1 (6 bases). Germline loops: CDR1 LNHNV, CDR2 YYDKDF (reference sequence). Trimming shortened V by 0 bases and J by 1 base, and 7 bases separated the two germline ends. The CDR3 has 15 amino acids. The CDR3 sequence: CATSREDSSYNEQFF. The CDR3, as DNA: TGTGCCACCAGCAGAGAGGACAGTTCCTACAATGAGCAGTTCTTC. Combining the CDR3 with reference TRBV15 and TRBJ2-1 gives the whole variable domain DAMVIQNPRYQVTQFGKPVTLSCSQTLNHNVMYWYQQKSSQAPKLLFHYYDKDFNNEADTPDNFQSRRPNTSFCFLDIRSPGLGDTAMYLCATSREDSSYNEQFFGPGTRLTVL.

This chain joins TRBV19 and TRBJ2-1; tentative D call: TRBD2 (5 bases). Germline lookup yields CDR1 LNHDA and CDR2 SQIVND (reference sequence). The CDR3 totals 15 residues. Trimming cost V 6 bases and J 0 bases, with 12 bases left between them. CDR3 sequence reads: CASRMGASSYNEQFF. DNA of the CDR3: TGTGCCAGTAGAATGGGAGCTAGCTCCTACAATGAGCAGTTCTTC.

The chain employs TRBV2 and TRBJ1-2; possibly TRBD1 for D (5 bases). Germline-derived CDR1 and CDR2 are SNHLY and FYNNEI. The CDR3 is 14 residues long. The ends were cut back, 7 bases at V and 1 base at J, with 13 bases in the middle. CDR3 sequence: CASTSEQGNYGYTF. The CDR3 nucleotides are TGTGCCAGCACCTCCGAGCAGGGTAACTATGGCTACACCTTC.

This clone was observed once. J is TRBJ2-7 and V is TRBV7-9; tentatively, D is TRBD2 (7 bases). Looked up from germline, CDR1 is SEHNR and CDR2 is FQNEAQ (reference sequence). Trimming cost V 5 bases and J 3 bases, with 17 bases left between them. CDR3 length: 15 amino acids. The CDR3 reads CASSRGAEGIYEQYF. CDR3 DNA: TGTGCCAGCAGCCGGGGGGCGGAGGGAATCTACGAGCAGTACTTC.

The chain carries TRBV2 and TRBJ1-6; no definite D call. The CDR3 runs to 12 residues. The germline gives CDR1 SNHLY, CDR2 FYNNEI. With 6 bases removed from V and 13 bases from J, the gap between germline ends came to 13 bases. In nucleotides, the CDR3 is TGTGCCAGCAGGGCCGGAACCCTCCCCCTCCACTTT. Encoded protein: CASRAGTLPLHF.

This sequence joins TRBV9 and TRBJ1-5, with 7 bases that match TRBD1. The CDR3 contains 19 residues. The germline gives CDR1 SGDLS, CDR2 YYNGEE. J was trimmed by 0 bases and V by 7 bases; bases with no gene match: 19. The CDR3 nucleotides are TGTGCCAGCCCCGGGGTGGGGACAGATCTCTATCATAGCAATCAGCCCCAGCATTTT. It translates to CASPGVGTDLYHSNQPQHF.

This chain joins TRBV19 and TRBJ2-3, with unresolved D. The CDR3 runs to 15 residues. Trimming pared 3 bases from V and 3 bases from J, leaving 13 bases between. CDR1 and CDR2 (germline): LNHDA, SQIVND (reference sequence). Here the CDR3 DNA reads TGTGCCAGTAGTATTTCGGTAGCATCGACAGATACGCAGTATTTT. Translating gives CASSISVASTDTQYF.

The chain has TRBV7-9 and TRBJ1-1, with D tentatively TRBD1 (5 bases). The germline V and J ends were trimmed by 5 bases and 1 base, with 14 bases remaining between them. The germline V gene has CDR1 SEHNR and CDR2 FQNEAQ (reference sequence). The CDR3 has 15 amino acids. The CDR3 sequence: CASSPRREGNTEAFF. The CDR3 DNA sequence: TGTGCCAGCAGCCCCCGCAGGGAAGGGAACACTGAAGCTTTCTTT.

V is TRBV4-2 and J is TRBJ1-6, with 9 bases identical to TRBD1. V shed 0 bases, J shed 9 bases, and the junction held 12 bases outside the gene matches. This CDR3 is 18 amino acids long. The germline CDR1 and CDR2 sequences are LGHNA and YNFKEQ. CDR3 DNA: TGTGCCAGCAGCCAAGAGGGGACAGGGAAAAATAATTTTTCACCCCTCCACTTT. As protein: CASSQEGTGKNNFSPLHF.

CDR3 DNA sequence: TGTGCCAGCAGGCAGACAGCTTACACCGGGGAGCTGTTTTTT. The encoded protein is CASRQTAYTGELFF. V and J are TRBV7-9 and TRBJ2-2, with D maybe TRBD1 (5 bases). This CDR3 has 14 residues. V lost 6 bases, J lost 3 bases, and 11 bases lay in between. The germline gives CDR1 SEHNR, CDR2 FQNEAQ (reference sequence).

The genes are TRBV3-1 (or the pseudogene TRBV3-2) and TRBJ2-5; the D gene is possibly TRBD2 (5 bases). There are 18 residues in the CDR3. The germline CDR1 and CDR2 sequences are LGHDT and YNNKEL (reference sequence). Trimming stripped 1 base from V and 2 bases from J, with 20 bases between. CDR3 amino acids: CASSQAPRVAKWQETQYF. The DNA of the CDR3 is TGTGCCAGCAGCCAAGCCCCGCGGGTTGCGAAGTGGCAAGAGACCCAGTACTTC.

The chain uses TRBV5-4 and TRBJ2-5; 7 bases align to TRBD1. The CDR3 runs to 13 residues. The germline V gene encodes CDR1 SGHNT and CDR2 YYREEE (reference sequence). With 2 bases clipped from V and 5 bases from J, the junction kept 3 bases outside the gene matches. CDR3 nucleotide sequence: TGTGCCAGCAGCTTAGGGGGCCGGGAGACCCAGTACTTC. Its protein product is CASSLGGRETQYF.

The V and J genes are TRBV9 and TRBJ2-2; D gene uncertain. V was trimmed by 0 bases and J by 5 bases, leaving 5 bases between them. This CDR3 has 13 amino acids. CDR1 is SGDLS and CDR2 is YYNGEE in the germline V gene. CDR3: CASSVAATGELFF. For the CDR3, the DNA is TGTGCCAGCAGCGTAGCGGCAACCGGGGAGCTGTTTTTT. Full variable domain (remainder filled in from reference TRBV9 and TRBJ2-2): DSGVTQTPKHLITATGQRVTLRCSPRSGDLSVYWYQQSLDQGLQFLIQYYNGEERAKGNILERFSAQQFPDLHSELNLSSLELGDSALYFCASSVAATGELFFGEGSRLTVL.

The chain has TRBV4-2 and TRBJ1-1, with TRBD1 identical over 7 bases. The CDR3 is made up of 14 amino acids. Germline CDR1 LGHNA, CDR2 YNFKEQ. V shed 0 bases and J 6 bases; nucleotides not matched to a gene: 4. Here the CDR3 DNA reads TGTGCCAGCAGCCAAGACCCAGGGGGACCTGAAGCTTTCTTT. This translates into CASSQDPGGPEAFF.

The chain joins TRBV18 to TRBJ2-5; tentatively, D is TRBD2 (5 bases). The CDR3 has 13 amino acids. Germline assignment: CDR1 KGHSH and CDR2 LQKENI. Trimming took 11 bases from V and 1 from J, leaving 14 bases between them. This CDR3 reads CAGTRGFQETQYF. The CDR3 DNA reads TGTGCCGGCACCCGGGGTTTCCAAGAGACCCAGTACTTC.

Here the CDR3 DNA reads TGTGCCAGCAGCTGGACAGGGGGCTATAATTCACCCCTCCACTTT. It codes for CASSWTGGYNSPLHF. This chain connects TRBV7-2 to TRBJ1-6, with 10 bases aligning to TRBD1. CDR3 length: 15 amino acids. Germline assignment: CDR1 SGHTA and CDR2 FQGNSA. V dropped 4 bases and J dropped 3; count of bases not matched to a gene: 0.

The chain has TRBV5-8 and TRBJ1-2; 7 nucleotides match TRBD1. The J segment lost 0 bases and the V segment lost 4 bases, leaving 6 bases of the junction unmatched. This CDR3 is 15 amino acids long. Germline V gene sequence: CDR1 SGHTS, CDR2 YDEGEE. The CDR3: CASSPGQRTNYGYTF. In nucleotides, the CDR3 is TGTGCCAGCAGCCCGGGACAGAGGACTAACTATGGCTACACCTTC.

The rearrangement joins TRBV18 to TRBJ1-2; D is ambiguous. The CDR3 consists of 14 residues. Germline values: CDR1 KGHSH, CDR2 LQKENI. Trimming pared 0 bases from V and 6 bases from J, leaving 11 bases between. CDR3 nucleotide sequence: TGTGCCAGCTCACCACCGGCGGTCCGCGATGGCTACACCTTC. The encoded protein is CASSPPAVRDGYTF.

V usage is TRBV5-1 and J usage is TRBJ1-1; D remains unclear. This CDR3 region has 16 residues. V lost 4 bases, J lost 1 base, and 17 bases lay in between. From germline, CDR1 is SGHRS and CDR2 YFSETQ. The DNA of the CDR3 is TGCGCCAGCAGCCCCACAGCGGGTCAGGAGAACACTGAAGCTTTCTTT. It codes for CASSPTAGQENTEAFF.

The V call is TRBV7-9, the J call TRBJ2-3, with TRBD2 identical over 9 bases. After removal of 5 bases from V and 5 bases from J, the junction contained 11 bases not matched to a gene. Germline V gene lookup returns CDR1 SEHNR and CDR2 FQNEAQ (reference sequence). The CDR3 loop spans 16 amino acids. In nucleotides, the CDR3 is TGTGCCAGCAGCCCGATTGCGGGAGGGTATAAAGATACGCAGTATTTT. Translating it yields CASSPIAGGYKDTQYF. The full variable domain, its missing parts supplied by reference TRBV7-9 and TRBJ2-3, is DTGVSQNPRHKITKRGQNVTFRCDPISEHNRLYWYRQTLGQGPEFLTYFQNEAQLEKSRLLSDRFSAERPKGSFSTLEIQRTEQGDSAMYLCASSPIAGGYKDTQYFGPGTRLTVL.